The TCR beta chain under discussion was sequenced for a study of CD8 T cells in ankylosing spondylitis. Study-level results: A motif in TCR beta, a set of eight or nine highly homologous variants, appeared characteristic of ankylosing spondylitis blood. Existing reports had already noted some motif variants in reactive arthritis synovial fluid and blood.

Trimming left V 0 bases short and J 6 bases short, with 15 bases between. In germline, CDR1 is SGHTA, CDR2 FQGNSA. This CDR3 spans 16 amino acids. This clonotype has at least ten counts. Its antigen is not known. Generation of TCR beta libraries employed quantitative 5'-RACE incorporating molecular barcodes. TCRdb re-analysed the 5' RACE reads in MiXCR, keeping a single row per CDR3 protein. Of 250,000 to 350,000 distinct CDR3 sequences in the sample, less than 25% were seen once. The sequencing sample was made of blood, either unsorted or a sorted T cell fraction (not recorded which). This clonotype was obtained from a female donor with ankylosing spondylitis or in good health (not recorded which). This chain connects TRBV7-2 to TRBJ2-1; a weak D match, TRBD2 (6 bases). CDR3 sequence: CASSLALTRVGNEQFF. As DNA, the CDR3 is TGTGCCAGCAGCTTAGCGTTGACTAGAGTAGGCAATGAGCAGTTCTTC.